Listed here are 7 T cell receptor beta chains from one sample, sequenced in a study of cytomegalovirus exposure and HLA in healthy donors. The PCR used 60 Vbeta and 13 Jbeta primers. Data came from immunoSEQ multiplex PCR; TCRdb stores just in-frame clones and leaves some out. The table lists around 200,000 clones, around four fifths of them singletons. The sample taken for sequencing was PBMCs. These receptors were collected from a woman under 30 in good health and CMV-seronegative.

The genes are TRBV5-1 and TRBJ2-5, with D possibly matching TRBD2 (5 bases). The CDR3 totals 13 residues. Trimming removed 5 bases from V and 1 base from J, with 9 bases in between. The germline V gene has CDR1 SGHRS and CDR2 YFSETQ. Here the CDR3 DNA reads TGCGCCAGCAGGACTACCCCCCAAGAGACCCAGTACTTC. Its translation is CASRTTPQETQYF.

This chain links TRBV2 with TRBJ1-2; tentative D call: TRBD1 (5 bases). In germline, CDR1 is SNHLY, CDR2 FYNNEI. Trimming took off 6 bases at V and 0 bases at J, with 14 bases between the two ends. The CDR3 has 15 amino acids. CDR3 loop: CASRTQGSPNYGYTF. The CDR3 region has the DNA TGTGCCAGCAGGACCCAGGGCTCTCCTAACTATGGCTACACCTTC.

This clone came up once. CDR3 sequence: CASSDRGRSFAGELFF. The CDR3 nucleotides read TGCGCCAGCAGTGACAGGGGGCGTTCCTTCGCCGGGGAGCTGTTTTTT. This rearrangement joins TRBV10-2 to TRBJ2-2, with 8 bases identical to TRBD1. V shed 3 bases, J shed 6 bases, and the junction held 9 bases outside the gene matches. This CDR3 region has 16 residues. Germline V gene data show CDR1 as WSHSY and CDR2 as SAAADI.

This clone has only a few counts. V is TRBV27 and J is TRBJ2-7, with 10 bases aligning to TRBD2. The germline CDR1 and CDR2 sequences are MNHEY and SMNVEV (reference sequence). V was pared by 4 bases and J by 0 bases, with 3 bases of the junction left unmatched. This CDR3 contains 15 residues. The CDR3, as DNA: TGTGCCAGCAGTTCCACTAGCGGGAACTCCTACGAGCAGTACTTC. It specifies CASSSTSGNSYEQYF.

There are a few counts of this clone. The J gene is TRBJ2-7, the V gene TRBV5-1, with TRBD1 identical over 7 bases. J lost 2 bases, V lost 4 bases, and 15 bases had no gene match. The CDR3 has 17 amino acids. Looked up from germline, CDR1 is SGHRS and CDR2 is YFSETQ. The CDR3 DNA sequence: TGCGCCAGCAGCCCGGTCCAAGAGACAGGGTACCCCTACGAGCAGTACTTC. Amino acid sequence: CASSPVQETGYPYEQYF.

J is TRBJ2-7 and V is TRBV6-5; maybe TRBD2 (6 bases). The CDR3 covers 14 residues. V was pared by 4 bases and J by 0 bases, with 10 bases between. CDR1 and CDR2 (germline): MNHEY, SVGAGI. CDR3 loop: CASSLADYSYEQYF. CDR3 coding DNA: TGTGCCAGCAGTTTGGCGGACTACTCCTACGAGCAGTACTTC.

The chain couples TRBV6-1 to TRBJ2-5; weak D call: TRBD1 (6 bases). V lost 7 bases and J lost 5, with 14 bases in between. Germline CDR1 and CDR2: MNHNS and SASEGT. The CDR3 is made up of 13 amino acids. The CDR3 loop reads CASTQDRGETQYF. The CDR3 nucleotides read TGTGCCAGCACCCAGGACAGAGGGGAGACCCAGTACTTC.